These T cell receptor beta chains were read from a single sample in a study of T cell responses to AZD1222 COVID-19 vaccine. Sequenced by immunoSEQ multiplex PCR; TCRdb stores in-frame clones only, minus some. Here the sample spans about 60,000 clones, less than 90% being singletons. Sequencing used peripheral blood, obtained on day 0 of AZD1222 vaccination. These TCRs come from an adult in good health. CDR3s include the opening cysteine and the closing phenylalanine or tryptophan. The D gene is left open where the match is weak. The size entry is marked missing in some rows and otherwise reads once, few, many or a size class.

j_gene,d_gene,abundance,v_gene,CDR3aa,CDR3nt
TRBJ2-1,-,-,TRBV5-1,CASSPPRDSYNEQFF,TGCGCCAGCAGCCCCCCTCGGGATTCCTACAATGAGCAGTTCTTC
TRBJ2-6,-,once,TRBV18,CASSPRVFSGANVLTF,TGTGCCAGCTCACCTCGGGTCTTCTCTGGGGCCAACGTCCTGACTTTC
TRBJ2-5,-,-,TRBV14,CASSHAWGVTQYF,TGTGCCAGCAGCCATGCATGGGGAGTTACCCAGTACTTC
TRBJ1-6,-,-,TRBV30,CAWTSGVNSPLHF,TGTGCCTGGACCTCAGGGGTTAATTCACCCCTCCACTTT
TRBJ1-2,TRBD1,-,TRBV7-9,CASSWTGASGYTF,TGTGCCAGCAGCTGGACAGGGGCGAGTGGCTACACCTTC
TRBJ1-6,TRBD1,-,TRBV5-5,CASAPPGQRSSPLHF,TGTGCCAGCGCACCTCCGGGACAGCGGAGTTCACCCCTCCACTTT
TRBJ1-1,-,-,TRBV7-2,CASSTTIRTEAFF,TGTGCCAGCAGCACGACGATTCGGACTGAAGCTTTCTTT
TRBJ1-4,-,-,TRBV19,CASSAGTALGEKLFF,TGTGCCAGTAGTGCGGGGACCGCCTTGGGTGAAAAACTGTTTTTT
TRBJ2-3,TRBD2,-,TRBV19,CASSISGGPQNGQYF,TGTGCCAGTAGTATTAGCGGGGGGCCCCAGAATGGGCAGTATTTT
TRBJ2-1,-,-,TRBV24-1,CATSDSHEQFF,TGTGCCACCAGTGATTCGCATGAGCAGTTCTTC
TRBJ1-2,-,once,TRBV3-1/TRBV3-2,CASSLDTRGYGYTF,TGTGCCAGCAGCCTTGACACCCGGGGCTATGGCTACACCTTC
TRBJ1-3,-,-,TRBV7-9,CASSLAFSTLLSGNTIYF,TGTGCCAGCAGCTTAGCATTCTCCACCTTACTCTCTGGAAACACCATATATTTT